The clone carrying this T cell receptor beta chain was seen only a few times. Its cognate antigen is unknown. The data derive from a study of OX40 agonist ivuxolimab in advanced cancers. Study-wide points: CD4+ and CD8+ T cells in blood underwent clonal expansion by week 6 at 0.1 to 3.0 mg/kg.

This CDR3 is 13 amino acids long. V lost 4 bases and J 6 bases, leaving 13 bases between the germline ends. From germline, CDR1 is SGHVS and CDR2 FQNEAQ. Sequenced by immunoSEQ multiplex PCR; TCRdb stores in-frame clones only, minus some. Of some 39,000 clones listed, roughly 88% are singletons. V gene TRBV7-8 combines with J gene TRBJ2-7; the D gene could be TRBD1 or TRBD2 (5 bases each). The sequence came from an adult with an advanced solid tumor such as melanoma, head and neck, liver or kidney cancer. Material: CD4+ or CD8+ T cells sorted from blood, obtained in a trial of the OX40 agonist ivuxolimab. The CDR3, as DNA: TGTGCCAGCAGCTCGGGACCCGCGGGCGAGCAGTACTTC. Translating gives CASSSGPAGEQYF.